The rows below give T cell receptor beta chains drawn from one sample of a study of T-cell reconstitution after alpha-beta-depleted transplantation in children. TCRdb redid the calling of the PCR reads with MiXCR, one entry per CDR3 protein. The sample records some 340,000 distinct CDR3 sequences, 10% being singletons. Here the sequenced sample was PBMCs from the stem cell graft donor, taken from the stem cell graft. These receptors were obtained from a human donor who donated a stem cell graft to a child with acute lymphoblastic leukemia. Each CDR3 is given with its conserved first and last residue. The D gene is left open where the match is weak. Clone size is stated in some rows and not others, as once, few, many or a class when expanded.

clone size,V gene,D gene,J gene,CDR3 protein,CDR3 DNA
few,TRBV5-1,NA,TRBJ2-7,CASSLDVLRGSSYEQYF,TGCGCCAGCAGCTTGGATGTTTTGCGAGGGAGCTCCTACGAGCAGTACTTC
few,TRBV5-1,NA,TRBJ2-7,CASSWKYGRALGPPRNYEQYF,TGCGCCAGCAGCTGGAAGTACGGGCGGGCCCTCGGCCCACCTCGGAACTACGAGCAGTACTTC
few,TRBV24-1,NA,TRBJ2-3,CATSVLGIDGDTQYF,TGTGCCACCAGTGTCTTAGGGATTGATGGAGATACGCAGTATTTT
many,TRBV2,NA,TRBJ1-1,CASSPLGVAFF,TGTGCCAGCAGTCCTTTGGGAGTAGCTTTCTTT
few,TRBV2,TRBD2,TRBJ2-3,CASSDSGKADTQYF,TGTGCCAGCAGTGATAGCGGGAAGGCAGATACGCAGTATTTT
many,TRBV20-1,NA,TRBJ2-2,CSASRNTGELFF,TGCAGTGCTAGTCGGAACACCGGGGAGCTGTTTTTT
few,TRBV7-9,NA,TRBJ2-2,CASSLTRSSAGELFF,TGTGCCAGCAGCTTAACTAGGTCTAGCGCCGGGGAGCTGTTTTTT
few,TRBV9,TRBD2,TRBJ2-2,CASSEAGLAGLNTGELFF,TGTGCCAGCAGCGAGGCGGGACTAGCGGGTCTAAACACCGGGGAGCTGTTTTTT
few,TRBV3-1,NA,TRBJ1-2,CASSQDQRGHGYTF,TGTGCCAGCAGCCAAGATCAGCGGGGGCATGGCTACACCTTC
few,TRBV5-6,NA,TRBJ2-4,CASSGRDWGNIQYF,TGTGCCAGCAGCGGACGGGATTGGGGCAACATTCAGTACTTC
NA,TRBV5-6,NA,TRBJ1-1,CASSLFSDLRQRNTEAFF,TGTGCCAGCAGCTTGTTCTCGGATCTCCGACAGAGGAACACTGAAGCTTTCTTT
few,TRBV7-2,NA,TRBJ2-5,CASSLGGGSGTQYF,TGTGCCAGCAGCTTAGGGGGCGGCTCGGGGACCCAGTACTTC
many,TRBV10-3,TRBD1,TRBJ1-1,CAISGDRGLTEAFF,TGTGCCATCAGTGGCGACAGGGGGCTCACTGAAGCTTTCTTT
NA,TRBV29-1,TRBD1,TRBJ2-5,CSVERDRRETQYF,TGCAGCGTTGAGAGGGACAGACGGGAGACCCAGTACTTC
NA,TRBV5-1,NA,TRBJ1-2,CASSGVENYGYTF,TGCGCCAGCAGTGGGGTGGAGAACTATGGCTACACCTTC
NA,TRBV29-1,TRBD1,TRBJ1-2,CSVPGGPDYGYTF,TGCAGCGTCCCAGGGGGCCCGGACTATGGCTACACCTTC
NA,TRBV6-5,TRBD2,TRBJ2-1,CASSYQITPLLAGGSEQFF,TGTGCCAGCAGTTACCAAATAACCCCGTTACTAGCGGGAGGGAGTGAGCAGTTCTTC
many,TRBV7-9,NA,TRBJ2-1,CASSAWRGVGVYNEQFF,TGTGCCAGCAGCGCCTGGAGGGGGGTAGGGGTTTACAATGAGCAGTTCTTC
many,TRBV5-1,NA,TRBJ2-2,CASSLGGAGELFF,TGTGCCAGCAGCTTAGGGGGGGCCGGGGAGCTGTTTTTT
few,TRBV19,NA,TRBJ1-1,CASSDSWGGPEAFF,TGTGCCAGTAGTGACTCTTGGGGCGGTCCTGAAGCTTTCTTT
few,TRBV18,TRBD1,TRBJ1-5,CASSLDRASQPQHF,TGTGCCAGCTCACTCGACAGGGCGAGCCAGCCCCAGCATTTT
NA,TRBV20-1,TRBD2,TRBJ2-1,CSAREMTSGSISEQFF,TGCAGTGCTAGGGAAATGACTAGCGGGAGCATCAGTGAGCAGTTCTTC
many,TRBV5-1,NA,TRBJ2-1,CASSLGGQSYNEQFF,TGCGCCAGCAGCTTGGGAGGACAATCCTACAATGAGCAGTTCTTC
few,TRBV4-3,NA,TRBJ1-1,CASSQGTVMNTEAFF,TGCGCCAGCAGCCAAGGCACAGTGATGAACACTGAAGCTTTCTTT
NA,TRBV11-3,NA,TRBJ2-6,CASSLGPRGNVLTF,TGTGCCAGCAGCTTAGGCCCCAGGGGCAACGTCCTGACTTTC
few,TRBV27,TRBD2,TRBJ2-7,CASSHLGRRGLAGGPYEQYF,TGTGCCAGCAGTCACCTTGGACGGAGAGGACTAGCGGGAGGGCCCTACGAGCAGTACTTC
many,TRBV9,TRBD2,TRBJ2-1,CASSVGLAENNEQFF,TGTGCCAGCAGCGTAGGACTAGCGGAAAACAATGAGCAGTTCTTC
many,TRBV20-1,NA,TRBJ2-7,CSARGPDLPYEQYF,TGCAGTGCTAGAGGTCCCGATCTACCCTACGAGCAGTACTTC
NA,TRBV21-1,NA,TRBJ2-1,CASSKAGSSSYNEQFF,TGTGCCAGCAGCAAAGCGGGGAGTAGCTCCTACAATGAGCAGTTCTTC
NA,TRBV20-1,NA,TRBJ2-7,CSARGVAYEQYF,TGCAGTGCTAGAGGGGTAGCCTACGAGCAGTACTTC
few,TRBV7-9,TRBD2,TRBJ2-3,CASNRGDYRTDTQYF,TGTGCCAGCAACCGAGGGGACTACCGCACAGATACGCAGTATTTT
few,TRBV6-5,TRBD1,TRBJ2-5,CASSYRRQGQETQYF,TGTGCCAGCAGTTACCGGCGACAGGGACAAGAGACCCAGTACTTC
many,TRBV5-1,TRBD1,TRBJ1-1,CASSLRASGQGYTEAFF,TGCGCCAGCAGCTTGCGGGCGTCTGGACAGGGTTACACTGAAGCTTTCTTT
NA,TRBV25-1,TRBD2,TRBJ2-1,CASSGSSGRASYNEQFF,TGTGCCAGCAGTGGAAGTAGCGGGAGGGCCTCCTACAATGAGCAGTTCTTC
NA,TRBV7-2,NA,TRBJ1-2,CASSLVWRFGYTF,TGTGCCAGCAGCTTAGTTTGGAGGTTCGGCTACACCTTC
few,TRBV5-1,TRBD2,TRBJ2-1,CASSRGASGSLLDNEQFF,TGCGCCAGCAGCCGTGGGGCTAGCGGGAGTTTATTGGACAATGAGCAGTTCTTC
few,TRBV12-3/TRBV12-4,TRBD2,TRBJ2-2,CASMAWGLALNTGELFF,TGTGCCAGCATGGCTTGGGGACTAGCGCTAAACACCGGGGAGCTGTTTTTT
few,TRBV7-8,TRBD1,TRBJ2-4,CASSPPGQNIQYF,TGTGCCAGCAGCCCCCCGGGACAGAACATTCAGTACTTC
NA,TRBV3-1,TRBD1,TRBJ2-1,CASSQEPGQGPYNEQFF,TGTGCCAGCAGCCAAGAACCCGGACAGGGGCCCTACAATGAGCAGTTCTTC